The 18 T cell receptor beta chains listed next were all sequenced from one sample in a study of cytomegalovirus exposure and HLA in healthy donors (dated by TCRdb to about 2017). The library was made by the immunoSEQ multiplex PCR assay. The multiplex PCR relied on a mix of 60 forward primers for TCR Vbeta segments and 13 reverse primers for TCR Jbeta segments. TCRdb provides this immuneACCESS table in a form limited to in-frame rearrangements. Some clones are lacking; in checked studies, under half of them reflect an unresolved V gene, and why the rest are absent is not known. The sample table lists about 80,000 clones, 70% to 85% of them with a count of one. The ten largest clones capture around 15% of the sample. Sample: PBMCs. The receptors originated from a human donor in good health.

The V call is TRBV7-6, the J call TRBJ1-1; possibly TRBD1 for D (6 bases). Per germline, CDR1 SGHVS and CDR2 FNYEAQ. This CDR3 is built from 17 residues. Trimming cost V 5 bases and J 1 base, with 20 bases left between them. The CDR3 is CASSREGELGSNTEAFF. CDR3 DNA sequence: TGTGCCAGCAGCCGGGAGGGGGAATTGGGGTCGAACACTGAAGCTTTCTTT.

The chain recombines TRBV6-5 with TRBJ2-3; maybe TRBD1 (6 bases). The CDR3 covers 12 residues. V was cut by 6 bases and J by 6 bases, with 10 bases left in between. Germline V gene lookup returns CDR1 MNHEY and CDR2 SVGAGI. The CDR3 coding sequence is TGTGCCAGCAGGACTACAGGGGATACGCAGTATTTT. Its protein product is CASRTTGDTQYF.

In this sample, this clone turned up once. V and J are TRBV30 and TRBJ2-7; 8 nucleotides line up with TRBD1. J lost 2 bases, V lost 1 base, and 4 bases had no gene match. The CDR3 has 14 amino acids. Germline V gene lookup returns CDR1 GTSNPN and CDR2 SVGIG (reference sequence). The CDR3 sequence: CAWSGSGQAYEQYF. The CDR3 nucleotides are TGTGCCTGGAGTGGATCGGGACAGGCCTACGAGCAGTACTTC.

The chain employs TRBV2 and TRBJ2-4, with D perhaps TRBD2 (5 bases). Germline CDR1 and CDR2: SNHLY and FYNNEI. The V end lost 4 bases, the J end lost 4 bases, and 5 bases lay between the germline ends. The CDR3 consists of 12 residues. CDR3 in DNA: TGTGCCAGCAGTGGCGGGAAAAACATTCAGTACTTC. Its translation is CASSGGKNIQYF.

The chain has TRBV19 and TRBJ2-5; 12 positions agree with TRBD2. The germline V gene has CDR1 LNHDA and CDR2 SQIVND (reference sequence). The CDR3 extends over 16 amino acids. Unmatched junction bases numbered 9, after V lost 3 bases and J lost 7 bases. CDR3 bases: TGTGCCAGTAGTATGGGCCGGACTAGCGGGGTTGGGACCCAGTACTTC. Translation: CASSMGRTSGVGTQYF.

The V gene is TRBV11-2, the J gene TRBJ2-7; 7 bases agree with TRBD2. CDR1 SGHAT and CDR2 FQNNGV come from the germline V gene. Trimming removed 0 bases from V and 7 bases from J; junction bases left unmatched: 3. CDR3 length equals 13 residues. The CDR3 DNA reads as TGTGCCAGCAGCTTAGAGGCCGGGAGGGAGCAGTACTTC. Translating gives CASSLEAGREQYF.

The chain has TRBV6-5 and TRBJ1-6; D ambiguous. Deletions cut 0 bases from V and 6 bases from J, with 9 bases between. Looked up from germline, CDR1 is MNHEY and CDR2 is SVGAGI. CDR3 length: 15 amino acids. CDR3 DNA sequence: TGTGCCAGCAGTTACTCTCCCCCCTTTAATTCACCCCTCCACTTT. Amino acids: CASSYSPPFNSPLHF.

The V and J genes are TRBV30 and TRBJ1-1; perhaps TRBD1 as D (5 bases). This CDR3 is built from 14 residues. The germline V gene has CDR1 GTSNPN and CDR2 SVGIG (reference sequence). Trimming cost V 2 bases and J 2 bases, with 12 bases left between them. CDR3 bases: TGTGCCTGGAGTCACTGGGGGGTTAACACTGAAGCTTTCTTT. Encoded protein: CAWSHWGVNTEAFF.

The rearrangement links TRBV2 to TRBJ1-3, with 7 bases identical to TRBD1. Unmatched junction bases numbered 5, after V lost 7 bases and J lost 2 bases. The CDR3 runs 14 residues. Germline CDR1 and CDR2: SNHLY and FYNNEI. The CDR3 loop is CASNPGGTGNTIYF. CDR3 DNA sequence: TGTGCCAGCAATCCAGGGGGTACTGGAAACACCATATATTTT.

This chain links TRBV6-5 with TRBJ1-5; the D gene is possibly TRBD1 (5 bases). V dropped 8 bases and J dropped 3 bases, with 17 bases sitting between them. The germline V gene has CDR1 MNHEY and CDR2 SVGAGI. CDR3 length equals 15 residues. The CDR3 DNA reads TGTGCCAGCCGAACTGGGCAGGGCCTCAATCAGCCCCAGCATTTT. It is translated as CASRTGQGLNQPQHF.

J is TRBJ1-3 and V is TRBV12-5; no firm D call. V was clipped by 7 bases and J by 2 bases, with 12 bases between them. CDR3 size: 14 residues. CDR1 and CDR2 (germline): LGHNT, FRNRAP. The CDR3 here is CASAGLNTGNTIYF. The CDR3 DNA is TGTGCTAGTGCCGGACTCAACACTGGAAACACCATATATTTT.

This chain links TRBV5-4 with TRBJ2-5, with D possibly matching TRBD1 (5 bases). Trimming left V 2 bases short and J 4 bases short, with 15 bases between. The CDR3 is 15 amino acids. Germline values: CDR1 SGHNT, CDR2 YYREEE (reference sequence). The CDR3 sequence is CASSLTWGRTETQYF. Here the CDR3 DNA reads TGTGCCAGCAGCTTAACCTGGGGCAGGACAGAGACCCAGTACTTC.

The J gene is TRBJ1-1, the V gene TRBV7-6; D may be TRBD1 (5 bases). Deletions cut 2 bases from V and 11 bases from J, with 12 bases between. The CDR3 spans 12 residues. Germline values: CDR1 SGHVS, CDR2 FNYEAQ. The CDR3 here is CASSLPGTGAFF. CDR3 nucleotides: TGTGCCAGCAGCTTACCGGGGACTGGGGCTTTCTTT.

CDR3 nucleotide sequence: TGTGCCAGCAGAGACCCCAGGGGCGAGCAGTACTTC. Protein product: CASRDPRGEQYF. The rearrangement uses TRBV6-5 and TRBJ2-7, with D perhaps TRBD1 (6 bases). Germline V gene sequence: CDR1 MNHEY, CDR2 SVGAGI. The CDR3 length is 12 residues. V lost 6 bases to trimming and J lost 6 bases, with 12 bases between them.

This clone was recorded a few times. The chain uses TRBV19 and TRBJ2-7; 9 bases align to TRBD1. Germline values: CDR1 LNHDA, CDR2 SQIVND (reference sequence). The trim removed 7 bases at V and 4 bases at J, leaving 5 bases unmatched. This CDR3 is 13 amino acids long. DNA for the CDR3: TGTGCCAGTAAAGGGACAGGGAGTTACGAGCAGTACTTC. It codes for CASKGTGSYEQYF.

CDR3 protein: CATSRDGTISYNEQFF. The CDR3 region has the DNA TGTGCCACCAGCAGAGATGGGACAATCTCCTACAATGAGCAGTTCTTC. The chain combines TRBV15 with TRBJ2-1; a possible D gene is TRBD1 (6 bases). The CDR3 spans 16 residues. CDR1 is LNHNV, CDR2 YYDKDF, per germline (reference sequence). Trimming cost V 0 bases and J 0 bases, with 9 bases left between them.

This sequence joins TRBV19 and TRBJ1-4; TRBD1 might be the D (5 bases). Germline-derived CDR1 and CDR2 are LNHDA and SQIVND (reference sequence). Trimming took off 11 bases at V and 7 bases at J, with 17 bases between the two ends. The CDR3 runs to 13 residues. The DNA for the CDR3 is TGTGCCGGCGGCGGGGCGCAGGGTGAAAAACTGTTTTTT. It is translated as CAGGGAQGEKLFF.

The chain recombines TRBV29-1 with TRBJ1-2; 9 nucleotides align to TRBD1. The J segment lost 5 bases and the V segment lost 6 bases, leaving 13 bases of the junction unmatched. Germline V CDR1 and CDR2: SQVTM, ANQGSEA. The CDR3 sequence is 15 residues long. The CDR3 sequence is CSVGATGTGSYGYTF. The CDR3 nucleotides read TGCAGCGTGGGGGCTACCGGGACAGGGTCTTATGGCTACACCTTC.